A single sample gave rise to the 23 T cell receptor beta chains below, sequenced in a study of T cell responses to AZD1222 COVID-19 vaccine (dated by TCRdb to 2020 to 2022). This specimen's time point label, per the study, means: baseline before first vaccination. Library preparation was by the immunoSEQ multiplex PCR assay. Entries here come from immuneACCESS through TCRdb and include only in-frame sequences with V and J called. Some clones fail to appear in such tables; in the studies checked, an unresolved V gene covers under half of the shortfall, and the cause of the remainder is unknown. The sample contains tens of thousands of clones, about 88% of them found a single time. The ten largest account for 4.2% of the sample. Sequenced material: peripheral blood, taken on day 0 of AZD1222 vaccination. These receptors all stem from an adult in good health.

The rearrangement uses TRBV20-1 and TRBJ1-3; 7 bases are a match to TRBD1. This CDR3 has 14 residues. Per germline, CDR1 DFQATT and CDR2 SNEGSKA (reference sequence). Trimming removed 3 bases from V and 2 bases from J; junction bases left unmatched: 4. DNA of the CDR3: TGCAGTGCTAGTTTGGGGACAGCTGGAAACACCATATATTTT. It is translated as CSASLGTAGNTIYF.

This chain joins TRBV5-1 and TRBJ1-6, with 10 bases aligning to TRBD1. This CDR3 has 16 residues. The J segment lost 7 bases and the V segment lost 3 bases, leaving 7 bases of the junction unmatched. Germline V gives CDR1 SGHRS, CDR2 YFSETQ. DNA for the CDR3: TGCGCCAGCAGCTGGGGCGCGGGACAGGGGAATTCACCCCTCCACTTT. Amino acid sequence: CASSWGAGQGNSPLHF.

The chain uses TRBV5-5 and TRBJ2-1; TRBD1 aligns across 9 bases. V gave up 4 bases and J gave up 5 bases; unmatched junction bases: 10. This CDR3 has 16 residues. Germline CDR1 reads SGHKS; CDR2 reads YYEKEE (reference sequence). The CDR3 reads CASSLGQGPQNNEQFF. DNA of the CDR3: TGTGCCAGCAGCCTGGGACAGGGCCCGCAAAACAATGAGCAGTTCTTC. Drawing the rest from reference TRBV5-5 and TRBJ2-1, the complete variable domain is DAGVTQSPTHLIKTRGQQVTLRCSPISGHKSVSWYQQVLGQGPQFIFQYYEKEERGRGNFPDRFSARQFPNYSSELNVNALLLGDSALYLCASSLGQGPQNNEQFFGPGTRLTVL.

The gene calls are TRBV7-9 and TRBJ2-7; 7 nucleotides match TRBD1. Per germline, CDR1 SEHNR and CDR2 FQNEAQ (reference sequence). V lost 7 bases, J lost 0 bases, and 12 bases stayed unmatched. The CDR3 is made up of 16 amino acids. The DNA for the CDR3 is TGTGCCAGCACCAACCCCAGGGACAGAGTCTCCTACGAGCAGTACTTC. The encoded protein is CASTNPRDRVSYEQYF.

V usage is TRBV5-4 and J usage is TRBJ2-5; 12 bases are shared with TRBD1. V lost 4 bases, J lost 6 bases, and 7 bases stayed unmatched. The CDR3 has 15 residues. Germline-derived CDR1 and CDR2 are SGHNT and YYREEE (reference sequence). The chain's CDR3 is CASSGTGGAGKTQYF. The DNA of the CDR3 is TGTGCCAGCAGCGGGACAGGGGGCGCCGGGAAGACCCAGTACTTC.

V is TRBV20-1 and J is TRBJ2-1; D is undetermined. The CDR3 is 14 amino acids. Germline V gives CDR1 DFQATT, CDR2 SNEGSKA (reference sequence). V was pared by 6 bases and J by 4 bases, with 16 bases between. CDR3 sequence reads: CSASGSPLYNEQFF. DNA for the CDR3: TGCAGTGCGAGTGGCTCACCCCTTTACAATGAGCAGTTCTTC.

The chain recombines TRBV3-1 (or the pseudogene TRBV3-2) with TRBJ2-1; possible D gene TRBD2, 6 bases. Trimming stripped 10 bases from V and 14 bases from J, with 18 bases between. Germline V gene data show CDR1 as LGHDT and CDR2 as YNNKEL (reference sequence). This CDR3 comprises 11 residues. The CDR3 region is CATQTEGRKFF. For the CDR3, the DNA is TGTGCCACACAAACGGAGGGGCGGAAGTTCTTC.

The chain joins TRBV6-5 to TRBJ2-5; D not resolved. Germline values: CDR1 MNHEY, CDR2 SVGAGI. The CDR3 runs 12 residues. The V end lost 4 bases, the J end lost 5 bases, and 8 bases lay between the germline ends. CDR3 protein: CASSSLGETQYF. The CDR3 DNA is TGTGCCAGCAGTTCCCTGGGGGAGACCCAGTACTTC.

The gene calls are TRBV7-9 and TRBJ2-5; D is ambiguous. The CDR3 length is 12 residues. Germline lookup yields CDR1 SEHNR and CDR2 FQNEAQ (reference sequence). V gave up 1 base and J gave up 5 bases, with 5 bases separating them. CDR3 amino acids: CASSLEVETQYF. CDR3 sequence (DNA): TGTGCCAGCAGCTTAGAAGTGGAGACCCAGTACTTC.

The chain links TRBV7-2 to TRBJ1-5; 7 positions match TRBD1. CDR3 length equals 16 residues. V lost 5 bases to trimming and J lost 1 base; unmatched junction nucleotides: 8. Germline CDR1 is SGHTA and CDR2 is FQGNSA. The CDR3 DNA follows: TGTGCCAGCAGCCCCTGGACAGGCTCGAGCAATCAGCCCCAGCATTTT. Protein: CASSPWTGSSNQPQHF.

A few counts support this clone. J is TRBJ2-1 and V is TRBV19; TRBD2 agrees at 7 bases. V was pared by 1 base and J by 4 bases, with 1 base of the junction left unmatched. The CDR3 is 14 residues long. Germline V gene sequence: CDR1 LNHDA, CDR2 SQIVND (reference sequence). The CDR3, as DNA: TGTGCCAGTAGTATAGGAGCGGGGTACAATGAGCAGTTCTTC. Translation gives CASSIGAGYNEQFF.

The chain couples TRBV12-3 or TRBV12-4 to TRBJ1-2; no definite D call. The CDR3 is 13 amino acids. V shed 5 bases and J shed 7 bases, with 14 bases lying between them. This CDR3 reads CASSLLPQTGYTF. CDR3 DNA: TGTGCCAGCAGTCTCCTCCCACAGACTGGCTACACCTTC.

For the CDR3, the DNA is TGTGCCAGTCGCCGAGAAGTAGGGTCATACAATGAGCAGTTCTTC. It is translated as CASRREVGSYNEQFF. The genes are TRBV25-1 and TRBJ2-1; D is uncertain. This CDR3 spans 15 amino acids. V lost 9 bases and J 4 bases, leaving 19 bases between the germline ends. The germline CDR1 and CDR2 sequences are MGHDK and SYGVNS.

The chain is built from TRBV9 and TRBJ2-3; 9 bases fit TRBD2. J gave up 5 bases and V 0 bases, and 4 bases lay outside the gene matches. CDR1 is SGDLS and CDR2 is YYNGEE in the germline V gene. This CDR3 contains 15 residues. The CDR3 region has the DNA TGTGCCAGCAGCGTAGCTCCAGCGGGAGGAGATACGCAGTATTTT. Amino acid sequence: CASSVAPAGGDTQYF.

The rearrangement links TRBV30 to TRBJ1-2; D may be TRBD1 (5 bases). The length of the CDR3 is 14 residues. The V and J ends lost 4 bases and 3 bases respectively, with 15 bases between them. CDR1 is GTSNPN and CDR2 is SVGIG in the germline V gene (reference sequence). Here the CDR3 reads CAWTSPGVDYGYTF. As DNA, the CDR3 is TGTGCCTGGACCTCCCCGGGGGTGGACTATGGCTACACCTTC. Variable domain in full (rest from reference TRBV30 and TRBJ1-2): SQTIHQWPATLVQPVGSPLSLECTVEGTSNPNLYWYRQAAGRGLQLLFYSVGIGQISSEVPQNLSASRPQDRQFILSSKKLLLSDSGFYLCAWTSPGVDYGYTFGSGTRLTVV.

The genes are TRBV7-6 and TRBJ1-3; D is uncertain. From germline, CDR1 is SGHVS and CDR2 FNYEAQ. Trimming left V 5 bases short and J 3 bases short, with 26 bases between. This CDR3 has 19 residues. CDR3 sequence: CASSNGGSRFSGGGNTIYF. CDR3 sequence (DNA): TGTGCCAGCAGCAACGGAGGGTCCAGGTTCTCCGGAGGTGGAAACACCATATATTTT.

This chain joins TRBV18 and TRBJ1-1; D perhaps matches TRBD1 (6 bases). This CDR3 spans 14 amino acids. V lost 2 bases, J lost 1 base, and 8 bases lay in between. Germline CDR1 and CDR2: KGHSH and LQKENI. In DNA form, the CDR3 reads TGTGCCAGCTCACCAGGGACATGGAACACTGAAGCTTTCTTT. Its translation is CASSPGTWNTEAFF.

The V gene is TRBV11-3, the J gene TRBJ2-3; 9 nucleotides match TRBD2. The CDR3 has 14 amino acids. The trim removed 3 bases at V and 6 bases at J, leaving 4 bases unmatched. Germline V CDR1 and CDR2: SGHNT, YENEEA. The CDR3 here is CASSLVAGADTQYF. For the CDR3, the DNA is TGTGCCAGCAGCTTGGTAGCGGGAGCGGATACGCAGTATTTT. Combining the CDR3 with reference TRBV11-3 and TRBJ2-3 gives the whole variable domain EAGVVQSPRYKIIEKKQPVAFWCNPISGHNTLYWYLQNLGQGPELLIRYENEEAVDDSQLPKDRFSAERLKGVDSTLKIQPAELGDSAVYLCASSLVAGADTQYFGPGTRLTVL.

The V call is TRBV7-2, the J call TRBJ1-5; no clear D. Per germline, CDR1 SGHTA and CDR2 FQGNSA. The CDR3 runs 15 residues. V was clipped by 4 bases and J by 2 bases, with 12 bases between them. CDR3 protein: CASSSDLRGNQPQHF. The CDR3 bases are TGTGCCAGCAGCTCCGACTTAAGAGGCAATCAGCCCCAGCATTTT.

This clone has more than one count but fewer than ten. The gene calls are TRBV7-9 and TRBJ1-2, with a tentative D call TRBD1 (5 bases). V was clipped by 1 base and J by 8 bases, with 11 bases between them. Germline assignment: CDR1 SEHNR and CDR2 FQNEAQ (reference sequence). The CDR3 has 13 residues. The DNA of the CDR3 is TGTGCCAGCAGCTTAGTGGGGGAAAAGGGCTACACCTTC. Its protein product is CASSLVGEKGYTF. The full variable domain, rest sourced from reference TRBV7-9 and TRBJ1-2, is DTGVSQNPRHKITKRGQNVTFRCDPISEHNRLYWYRQTLGQGPEFLTYFQNEAQLEKSRLLSDRFSAERPKGSFSTLEIQRTEQGDSAMYLCASSLVGEKGYTFGSGTRLTVV.

This clone was seen a single time. The same CDR3 also results from other DNA sequences found in this sample. The CDR3 DNA sequence: TGTGCCAGCAGTTCCGGTACCAATGAAAAACTGTTTTTT. Its protein is CASSSGTNEKLFF. The rearrangement links TRBV12-3 or TRBV12-4 to TRBJ1-4; no firm D call. This CDR3 region has 13 residues. V was shortened by 4 bases and J by 5 bases, with 8 bases between the two germline ends.

The gene calls are TRBV3-1 (or the pseudogene TRBV3-2) and TRBJ1-2; 7 bases are a match to TRBD1. The J segment lost 0 bases and the V segment lost 5 bases, leaving 3 bases of the junction unmatched. The CDR3 covers 14 residues. Germline V gene lookup returns CDR1 LGHDT and CDR2 YNNKEL (reference sequence). The CDR3 is CASSGTDTNYGYTF. CDR3 coding DNA: TGTGCCAGCAGCGGGACAGATACTAACTATGGCTACACCTTC.

This clone occurred once. The V and J genes are TRBV11-3 and TRBJ2-1; no clear D. This CDR3 is built from 13 residues. Germline lookup yields CDR1 SGHNT and CDR2 YENEEA. V was trimmed by 6 bases and J by 2 bases, leaving 8 bases between them. As DNA, the CDR3 is TGTGCCAGCAGTTCATCGGCCTACAATGAGCAGTTCTTC. Encoded protein: CASSSSAYNEQFF.